This TCR beta chain was identified during a study of identical twins. General observations from the study: Out-of-frame beta chain sequences displayed weaker excess sharing between twins.

V was clipped by 2 bases and J by 0 bases, with 5 bases between them. CDR3 length: 13 amino acids. The germline V gene encodes CDR1 LGHDT and CDR2 YNNKEL (reference sequence). TCRdb recomputed calls from the 5' RACE reads with MiXCR, one row per CDR3 protein. The sample records roughly 240,000 distinct CDR3 sequences, roughly 7% being singletons. With respect to this clonotype: Its target is unknown.

These data were likewise used in another study, on yellow fever vaccine responses in identical twins.

The source is a woman aged 18-35 years in good health. The source material was memory (CD45RO+) T cells sorted from blood. The genes are TRBV3-1 and TRBJ2-7; D gene uncertain. Written as DNA, the CDR3 is TGTGCCAGCAGCCAAAGGAGCTCCTACGAGCAGTACTTC. This codes for CASSQRSSYEQYF.